Listed below are T cell receptor beta chains from one sample, sequenced in a study of a mutant IDH1 vaccine in newly diagnosed glioma. Antigens of these TCRs are unknown. Profiling relied on immunoSEQ multiplex PCR, and the TCRdb table lists in-frame clones only, not all of them. The sample yields about 31,000 clones, around 73% seen once. The input for sequencing was PBMCs, taken from a glioma patient whose treatment included an IDH1 peptide vaccine. These receptors originate from a woman aged 40 to 50 with glioma. CDR3s include the opening cysteine and the closing phenylalanine or tryptophan. The D gene is left open where the match is weak. Size is omitted from some rows. Given values are once, few, many or a class for expanded clones.

clone size: -; D gene: -; V gene: TRBV6-5; J gene: TRBJ1-1; CDR3 protein: CASSYSGSDTEAFF; CDR3 DNA: TGTGCCAGCAGTTACTCCGGGTCGGACACTGAAGCTTTCTTT
clone size: -; D gene: TRBD1; V gene: TRBV5-4; J gene: TRBJ1-2; CDR3 protein: CASTSLQGGGGYTF; CDR3 DNA: TGTGCCAGCACCTCCCTGCAGGGGGGCGGTGGCTACACCTTC
clone size: -; D gene: TRBD1; V gene: TRBV4-1; J gene: TRBJ1-1; CDR3 protein: CASSQGALNRGGNTEAFF; CDR3 DNA: TGCGCCAGCAGCCAAGGGGCATTAAACAGGGGGGGGAACACTGAAGCTTTCTTT
clone size: -; D gene: -; V gene: TRBV27; J gene: TRBJ1-1; CDR3 protein: CASTPNWGANTEAFF; CDR3 DNA: TGTGCCAGCACCCCGAATTGGGGGGCGAACACTGAAGCTTTCTTT
clone size: -; D gene: -; V gene: TRBV7-6; J gene: TRBJ2-3; CDR3 protein: CASSDRGDTQYF; CDR3 DNA: TGTGCCAGCAGCGACCGGGGGGATACGCAGTATTTT
clone size: -; D gene: TRBD2; V gene: TRBV2; J gene: TRBJ2-2; CDR3 protein: CASREAGGRPGELFF; CDR3 DNA: TGTGCCAGCAGAGAGGCGGGGGGGCGCCCCGGGGAGCTGTTTTTT
clone size: -; D gene: TRBD1; V gene: TRBV6-1; J gene: TRBJ1-2; CDR3 protein: CASSLTGYGYTF; CDR3 DNA: TGTGCCAGCAGCCTGACAGGGTATGGCTACACCTTC
clone size: -; D gene: TRBD1; V gene: TRBV7-9; J gene: TRBJ1-2; CDR3 protein: CASSLLQGARGYTF; CDR3 DNA: TGTGCCAGCAGCCTCCTTCAGGGGGCGCGTGGCTACACCTTC
clone size: -; D gene: TRBD1; V gene: TRBV2; J gene: TRBJ1-5; CDR3 protein: CASSGQGYQPQHF; CDR3 DNA: TGTGCCAGCAGTGGACAGGGCTATCAGCCCCAGCATTTT
clone size: -; D gene: TRBD2; V gene: TRBV5-1; J gene: TRBJ2-5; CDR3 protein: CASSWPGERGQETQYF; CDR3 DNA: TGCGCCAGCAGCTGGCCGGGTGAGCGGGGGCAAGAGACCCAGTACTTC
clone size: -; D gene: -; V gene: TRBV5-1; J gene: TRBJ1-2; CDR3 protein: CASSGVGRNYGYTF; CDR3 DNA: TGCGCCAGCAGCGGGGTCGGCAGGAACTATGGCTACACCTTC
clone size: -; D gene: -; V gene: TRBV10-3; J gene: TRBJ1-1; CDR3 protein: CASRETAQNTEAFF; CDR3 DNA: TGTGCCAGTCGCGAGACAGCCCAGAACACTGAAGCTTTCTTT
clone size: once; D gene: -; V gene: TRBV7-9; J gene: TRBJ1-2; CDR3 protein: CASSFDQSSYTF; CDR3 DNA: TGTGCCAGCAGTTTCGACCAGAGCTCCTACACCTTC
clone size: -; D gene: -; V gene: TRBV14; J gene: TRBJ1-2; CDR3 protein: CASSPSRKGSNYGYTF; CDR3 DNA: TGTGCCAGCAGCCCGTCCCGCAAGGGGAGTAACTATGGCTACACCTTC
clone size: -; D gene: TRBD2; V gene: TRBV4-1; J gene: TRBJ2-3; CDR3 protein: CASSQDRAGGPTDTQYF; CDR3 DNA: TGCGCCAGCAGCCAAGACAGAGCGGGGGGGCCGACAGATACGCAGTATTTT
clone size: -; D gene: TRBD1; V gene: TRBV6-6; J gene: TRBJ2-7; CDR3 protein: CASSFQGAKYEQYF; CDR3 DNA: TGTGCCAGCAGCTTCCAGGGGGCTAAGTACGAGCAGTACTTC
clone size: -; D gene: -; V gene: TRBV7-9; J gene: TRBJ1-4; CDR3 protein: CASSRGAHNEKLFF; CDR3 DNA: TGTGCCAGCAGCCGGGGGGCCCATAATGAAAAACTGTTTTTT
clone size: -; D gene: TRBD2; V gene: TRBV4-1; J gene: TRBJ2-5; CDR3 protein: CASSQWGGIGTSQETQYF; CDR3 DNA: TGCGCCAGCAGCCAGTGGGGGGGAATCGGGACGAGCCAAGAGACCCAGTACTTC
clone size: -; D gene: -; V gene: TRBV19; J gene: TRBJ1-1; CDR3 protein: CASSIGGSWNTEAFF; CDR3 DNA: TGTGCCAGTAGTATCGGAGGCTCTTGGAACACTGAAGCTTTCTTT
clone size: -; D gene: -; V gene: TRBV5-1; J gene: TRBJ1-4; CDR3 protein: CASSPTGGKLFF; CDR3 DNA: TGCGCCAGCAGCCCGACGGGGGGAAAACTGTTTTTT
clone size: once; D gene: -; V gene: TRBV11-2; J gene: TRBJ2-7; CDR3 protein: CASSLGVRSYEQYF; CDR3 DNA: TGTGCCAGCAGCTTAGGCGTTCGCTCCTACGAGCAGTACTTC
clone size: -; D gene: TRBD1; V gene: TRBV4-1; J gene: TRBJ1-1; CDR3 protein: CASSQGQGAFEAFF; CDR3 DNA: TGCGCCAGCAGCCAAGGACAGGGGGCTTTTGAAGCTTTCTTT
clone size: -; D gene: TRBD1; V gene: TRBV6-1; J gene: TRBJ2-7; CDR3 protein: CASRRTGTGGDEQYF; CDR3 DNA: TGTGCCAGCAGACGTACCGGGACAGGGGGAGACGAGCAGTACTTC
clone size: once; D gene: TRBD1; V gene: TRBV19; J gene: TRBJ1-5; CDR3 protein: CASSVKYRDRDEDQPQHF; CDR3 DNA: TGTGCCAGTAGTGTCAAGTACCGGGACAGGGATGAGGATCAGCCCCAGCATTTT
clone size: -; D gene: -; V gene: TRBV15; J gene: TRBJ1-1; CDR3 protein: CATTEGIMNTEAFF; CDR3 DNA: TGTGCCACCACCGAGGGTATTATGAACACTGAAGCTTTCTTT
clone size: -; D gene: -; V gene: TRBV7-7; J gene: TRBJ1-6; CDR3 protein: CASSLTPTSPLHF; CDR3 DNA: TGTGCTAGCAGCTTAACCCCGACATCACCCCTCCACTTT
clone size: -; D gene: -; V gene: TRBV9; J gene: TRBJ2-5; CDR3 protein: CASSASDRWETQYF; CDR3 DNA: TGTGCCAGCAGCGCGTCCGACCGGTGGGAGACCCAGTACTTC
clone size: -; D gene: -; V gene: TRBV30; J gene: TRBJ1-6; CDR3 protein: CAWSVGKSSPLHF; CDR3 DNA: TGTGCCTGGAGTGTAGGGAAATCATCACCCCTCCACTTT
clone size: -; D gene: -; V gene: TRBV7-4; J gene: TRBJ2-5; CDR3 protein: CASIGRKTQETQYF; CDR3 DNA: TGTGCCAGCATCGGACGGAAAACACAAGAGACCCAGTACTTC